Detailed here is one T cell receptor beta chain. Its antigen is currently unknown. TCR beta VDJ and CDR3 profiles were obtained from a genomic DNA template. TCRdb analysed the reads with MiXCR anew, one entry per CDR3 protein. The sample contains 100,000 to 150,000 distinct CDR3 sequences, roughly 40% of which appear only once. These data are taken from a study of CD8+CD57+ T cells in acquired aplastic anemia. Looking at the study overall: Mean yield of DNA from sorted CD4+ and CD8+ cells was approximately 3 ug. Study-wide results and caveats: A significant difference in CD8+ Simpson's diversity between patients and controls was not found.

Germline-derived CDR1 and CDR2 are KGHDR and SFDVKD. This CDR3 has 13 amino acids. Trimming cost V 3 bases and J 3 bases, with 8 bases left between them. Patients sequenced had flow cytometry evidence of CD8+CD57+ cell expansion. Every patient was diagnosed with severe acquired aplastic anemia. What was sequenced was sorted CD4+, CD8+, or CD8+CD57+ T cells (not recorded which) from PBMCs. The gene calls are TRBV24-1 and TRBJ2-7, with D possibly being TRBD2 (6 bases). The TCR originated in a human donor with aplastic anemia. Here the CDR3 reads CATSDVTSYEQYF. DNA for the CDR3: TGTGCCACCAGTGATGTGACTAGCTACGAGCAGTACTTC.